What follows are 9 T cell receptor beta chains derived from one specimen sequenced in a study of blood T cells in healthy people across ages. Through a sample-barcoded 5' primer and a J-beta primer mix, a second PCR was run for roughly 6 to 11 cycles. One entry per CDR3 protein, called by TCRdb with MiXCR from the 5' RACE reads. The sample consists of 500,000 to 700,000 distinct CDR3 sequences, about 30% of them appearing once. The sample was blood. The receptors stem from an elderly woman in good health.

As for this clonotype: A read error may be the cause here, since a much bigger clone is one base away. The chain is built from TRBV10-3 and TRBJ1-2, with D unclear. This CDR3 contains 11 residues. The V end lost 4 bases, the J end lost 9 bases, and 9 bases lay between the germline ends. In germline, CDR1 is ENHRY, CDR2 SYGVKD. In DNA, the CDR3 is TGTGCCATCAGTGCAACGGCCAGCTACACCTTC. This codes for CAISATASYTF.

Ten or more counts support this clonotype. V is TRBV15 and J is TRBJ2-5; 7 positions agree with TRBD2. The CDR3 loop spans 15 amino acids. From germline, CDR1 is LNHNV and CDR2 YYDKDF (reference sequence). V lost 3 bases to trimming and J lost 1 base; unmatched junction nucleotides: 5. The CDR3: CATSRDLAVQETQYF. CDR3 coding DNA: TGTGCCACCAGCAGGGATCTAGCGGTCCAAGAGACCCAGTACTTC.

This clonotype was picked up many times. CDR3 residues: CASSLLGTGVNEQFF. CDR3 in DNA: TGCGCCAGCAGCTTGCTTGGGACCGGAGTCAATGAGCAGTTCTTC. The chain has TRBV5-1 and TRBJ2-1; D possibly uses TRBD1 or TRBD2 (5 bases each). Germline V CDR1 and CDR2: SGHRS, YFSETQ. V was pared by 1 base and J by 6 bases, with 14 bases between. The CDR3 has 15 amino acids.

This chain connects TRBV20-1 to TRBJ1-2; D may be TRBD1 (6 bases). The CDR3 runs to 14 residues. Trimming removed 3 bases from V and 7 bases from J, with 18 bases in between. Germline V gene data show CDR1 as DFQATT and CDR2 as SNEGSKA (reference sequence). The CDR3 nucleotides read TGCAGTGCTAGCCGCCTTGGGGGCGCGGGTGGCTACACCTTC. This codes for CSASRLGGAGGYTF.

The chain couples TRBV29-1 to TRBJ1-1; no firm D call. The CDR3 extends over 13 amino acids. Germline loops: CDR1 SQVTM, CDR2 ANQGSEA. V was trimmed by 2 bases and J by 1 base, leaving 8 bases between them. CDR3 DNA: TGCAGCGTTGAAAAGGGCGGGAACACTGAAGCTTTCTTT. Encoded protein: CSVEKGGNTEAFF.

The rearrangement joins TRBV7-2 to TRBJ1-2; no definite D call. Germline values: CDR1 SGHTA, CDR2 FQGNSA. Trimming removed 4 bases at V and 0 bases at J, with 15 bases between. This CDR3 comprises 16 residues. The CDR3 spells CASSSPRRGANYGYTF. CDR3 DNA: TGTGCCAGCAGCTCTCCGCGACGAGGAGCTAACTATGGCTACACCTTC.

This clonotype has a count of ten or more. The genes are TRBV6-1 and TRBJ2-7; weak D call: TRBD1 (6 bases). The length of the CDR3 is 14 residues. Looked up from germline, CDR1 is MNHNS and CDR2 is SASEGT. V lost 6 bases to trimming and J lost 6 bases, with 18 bases between them. CDR3 loop: CASRRDTVLGEQYF. The CDR3 DNA reads TGTGCCAGCAGAAGGGACACCGTGTTGGGCGAGCAGTACTTC.

The chain couples TRBV29-1 to TRBJ1-2, with TRBD1 matching 7 bases. J gave up 8 bases and V 1 base, and 10 bases lay outside the gene matches. Germline values: CDR1 SQVTM, CDR2 ANQGSEA. This CDR3 has 14 residues. The DNA of the CDR3 is TGCAGCGTTGAAGTGACAGGGTTCGGACGGGGCTACACCTTC. This encodes CSVEVTGFGRGYTF.

This chain connects TRBV6-6 to TRBJ2-7; D possibly corresponds to TRBD1 (5 bases). The V gene's germline CDR1 is MNHNY and CDR2 SVGAGI (reference sequence). The V end lost 6 bases, the J end lost 6 bases, and 18 bases lay between the germline ends. The CDR3 length is 14 residues. The CDR3 DNA reads as TGTGCCAGCAGCAAAACAGGCCCCTCTGGCGAGCAGTACTTC. This translates into CASSKTGPSGEQYF.